A single sample is the source of the 14 T cell receptor beta chains below, sequenced in a study of cytomegalovirus exposure and HLA in healthy donors. The PCR used 60 Vbeta and 13 Jbeta primers. Method: immunoSEQ multiplex PCR; TCRdb's copy keeps in-frame clones and lacks some. The table records 200,000 to 250,000 clones, under 85% of them present only once. The material sequenced was PBMCs. The receptors shown here come from a man in his fifties in good health and CMV-seronegative.

The chain employs TRBV29-1 and TRBJ2-2; D is perhaps TRBD1 (6 bases). From germline, CDR1 is SQVTM and CDR2 ANQGSEA. V was shortened by 2 bases and J by 6 bases, with 16 bases between the two germline ends. CDR3 length equals 15 residues. The CDR3 spells CSVETPGHPAGELFF. CDR3 in DNA: TGCAGCGTTGAAACCCCGGGACATCCCGCCGGGGAGCTGTTTTTT.

The chain employs TRBV19 and TRBJ2-7, with 12 bases fitting TRBD2. CDR1 is LNHDA and CDR2 is SQIVND in the germline V gene (reference sequence). Trimming removed 5 bases from V and 4 bases from J; junction bases left unmatched: 6. The CDR3 loop spans 15 amino acids. CDR3 sequence reads: CASSSTSGSFYEQYF. For the CDR3, the DNA is TGTGCCAGTAGTTCGACTAGCGGGAGTTTTTACGAGCAGTACTTC.

The chain has TRBV27 and TRBJ1-2; D gene unclear. Germline assignment: CDR1 MNHEY and CDR2 SMNVEV (reference sequence). V was shortened by 5 bases and J by 8 bases, with 18 bases between the two germline ends. The CDR3 spans 14 residues. DNA for the CDR3: TGTGCCAGCAGTCCCTCGGGTTGGATGAGGGGCTACACCTTC. Protein sequence: CASSPSGWMRGYTF.

Only a few counts were recorded for this clone. The V gene is TRBV29-1, the J gene TRBJ2-2, with no clear D. Deletions cut 7 bases from V and 7 bases from J, with 16 bases between. Germline V gene lookup returns CDR1 SQVTM and CDR2 ANQGSEA. The CDR3 loop spans 13 amino acids. Here the CDR3 DNA reads TGCAGCGGCCGACTCCCTGAGGTCGGGGAGCTGTTTTTT. It encodes CSGRLPEVGELFF.

The CDR3 DNA reads as TGTGCCAGCAGCGTAGGGGGGGCTAGCGGGCGTGATGAGCAGTTCTTC. It is translated as CASSVGGASGRDEQFF. V usage is TRBV9 and J usage is TRBJ2-1, with 8 bases that match TRBD2. The CDR3 spans 16 residues. The germline V gene has CDR1 SGDLS and CDR2 YYNGEE. J was trimmed by 8 bases and V by 0 bases; bases with no gene match: 10.

This chain uses TRBV4-2 with TRBJ1-4, with 7 bases that match TRBD1. Per the germline V gene, CDR1 is LGHNA and CDR2 is YNFKEQ. With V trimmed by 4 bases and J by 8 bases, 10 bases remained unmatched. This CDR3 has 15 amino acids. The chain's CDR3 is CASSPRLGGGEKLFF. Written as DNA, the CDR3 is TGTGCCAGCAGCCCCCGGTTAGGGGGCGGGGAAAAACTGTTTTTT.

V and J are TRBV5-1 and TRBJ1-1, with D perhaps TRBD1 (5 bases). V was clipped by 1 base and J by 2 bases, with 12 bases between them. The CDR3 has 15 residues. Germline V lookup: CDR1 SGHRS, CDR2 YFSETQ. The CDR3, as DNA: TGCGCCAGCAGCTTGTGGGCAGGGATAAACACTGAAGCTTTCTTT. Encoded protein: CASSLWAGINTEAFF.

This clone was seen just once. V and J are TRBV5-1 and TRBJ2-2, with D tentatively TRBD2 (6 bases). The V gene's germline CDR1 is SGHRS and CDR2 YFSETQ. Trimming pared 3 bases from V and 5 bases from J, leaving 14 bases between. This CDR3 contains 15 residues. In DNA form, the CDR3 reads TGCGCCAGCAGCTACCTGTGGGGGGAAACCGGGGAGCTGTTTTTT. Encoded protein: CASSYLWGETGELFF.

The chain links TRBV9 to TRBJ1-1; the D gene is possibly TRBD1 (6 bases). Trimming pared 3 bases from V and 4 bases from J, leaving 16 bases between. The CDR3 is made up of 15 amino acids. The germline CDR1 and CDR2 sequences are SGDLS and YYNGEE. CDR3 amino acids: CASSAHRELFTEAFF. CDR3 in DNA: TGTGCCAGCAGCGCCCACAGGGAATTGTTCACTGAAGCTTTCTTT.

Here the CDR3 DNA reads TGTGCCAGCAGCTTGGAGTTGTCGGCGGGGATCCAAGAGACCCAGTACTTC. Its translation is CASSLELSAGIQETQYF. V is TRBV5-4 and J is TRBJ2-5, with D maybe TRBD2 (6 bases). The V end lost 0 bases, the J end lost 1 base, and 16 bases lay between the germline ends. Germline V gene data show CDR1 as SGHNT and CDR2 as YYREEE (reference sequence). The CDR3 loop spans 17 amino acids.

This clone turned up a few times. J is TRBJ2-1 and V is TRBV5-1, with TRBD2 identical over 9 bases. CDR3 length: 15 residues. Unmatched junction bases numbered 7, after V lost 0 bases and J lost 9 bases. CDR1 is SGHRS and CDR2 is YFSETQ in the germline V gene. The chain's CDR3 is CASSLAGGREGEQFF. As DNA, the CDR3 is TGCGCCAGCAGCTTGGCCGGGGGGCGGGAGGGTGAGCAGTTCTTC.

This clone was seen only a few times. The J gene is TRBJ1-5, the V gene TRBV28; 7 nucleotides match TRBD1. Trimming at V came to 8 bases and at J to 3 bases, leaving 13 bases not matched to a gene. The germline CDR1 and CDR2 sequences are MDHEN and SYDVKM. The CDR3 is made up of 16 amino acids. The CDR3 sequence is CASRLGGSAVNQPQHF. Written as DNA, the CDR3 is TGTGCCAGCCGGCTAGGGGGCTCTGCCGTCAATCAGCCCCAGCATTTT. The full variable domain, in which reference TRBV28 and TRBJ1-5 provide the parts outside the CDR3, is DVKVTQSSRYLVKRTGEKVFLECVQDMDHENMFWYRQDPGLGLRLIYFSYDVKMKEKGDIPEGYSVSREKKERFSLILESASTNQTSMYLCASRLGGSAVNQPQHFGDGTRLSIL.

CDR3 protein: CASSEERQGGGYTF. The DNA of the CDR3 is TGTGCCAGCAGTGAAGAAAGACAGGGCGGTGGCTACACCTTC. The chain couples TRBV2 to TRBJ1-2, with 7 positions matching TRBD1. Per the germline V gene, CDR1 is SNHLY and CDR2 is FYNNEI. Trimming took 1 base from V and 7 from J; bases not matched to a gene: 6. The CDR3 is made up of 14 amino acids.

The chain employs TRBV11-2 and TRBJ2-2, with 9 bases aligning to TRBD2. CDR3 size: 16 residues. Germline lookup yields CDR1 SGHAT and CDR2 FQNNGV. After removal of 1 base from V and 6 bases from J, the junction contained 6 bases not matched to a gene. DNA of the CDR3: TGTGCCAGCAGCTTAGGTTTAGCGGGAGTGGCCGGGGAGCTGTTTTTT. Residues: CASSLGLAGVAGELFF. Complete variable domain (other parts from reference TRBV11-2 and TRBJ2-2): EAGVAQSPRYKIIEKRQSVAFWCNPISGHATLYWYQQILGQGPKLLIQFQNNGVVDDSQLPKDRFSAERLKGVDSTLKIQPAKLEDSAVYLCASSLGLAGVAGELFFGEGSRLTVL.